Each of the 15 T cell receptor beta chains below was sequenced from the same sample in a study of blood T cell repertoires in COVID-19. Assay used: immunoSEQ multiplex PCR; TCRdb lists only in-frame clones, some missing. The data show about 100,000 clones, around nine tenths seen once. Sequences were obtained from peripheral blood. The receptor set was obtained from a woman in her forties or fifties with COVID-19, enrolled during active disease.

This clone was counted a few times. The chain is built from TRBV23-1 and TRBJ2-7; perhaps TRBD1 as D (5 bases). Being an ORF, TRBV23-1 has a function that is uncertain. The V gene lost 4 bases and the J gene lost 2 bases, with 12 bases spanning the gap. The CDR3 has 14 residues. CDR3 in DNA: TGCGCCAGCAGTCTATTCAGGGCCCCCTACGAGCAGTACGTC. It specifies CASSLFRAPYEQYV.

The chain recombines TRBV9 with TRBJ1-1; tentative D call: TRBD1 (5 bases). CDR3 length equals 15 residues. The germline gives CDR1 SGDLS, CDR2 YYNGEE. V was pared by 4 bases and J by 0 bases, with 13 bases between. CDR3 protein: CASSPDGGLNTEAFF. The CDR3 nucleotides read TGTGCCAGCAGCCCCGACGGGGGTTTGAACACTGAAGCTTTCTTT.

This sequence joins TRBV9 and TRBJ1-2; unclear D gene. The CDR3 contains 14 residues. Germline V gene sequence: CDR1 SGDLS, CDR2 YYNGEE. V was trimmed by 0 bases and J by 3 bases, leaving 9 bases between them. The CDR3 sequence is CASSVVQIHYGYTF. CDR3 sequence (DNA): TGTGCCAGCAGCGTAGTGCAGATTCACTATGGCTACACCTTC.

The chain is built from TRBV19 and TRBJ1-1; 10 nucleotides agree with TRBD1. V was pared by 3 bases and J by 0 bases, with 4 bases of the junction left unmatched. This CDR3 is built from 16 residues. Germline CDR1 and CDR2: LNHDA and SQIVND (reference sequence). The CDR3 sequence is CASSIYGQGVNTEAFF. In DNA form, the CDR3 reads TGTGCCAGTAGTATTTACGGACAGGGGGTGAACACTGAAGCTTTCTTT.

This sequence joins TRBV29-1 and TRBJ2-3, with 9 bases that match TRBD1. This CDR3 is 13 amino acids long. Trimming at V came to 7 bases and at J to 2 bases, leaving 4 bases not matched to a gene. Germline V lookup: CDR1 SQVTM, CDR2 ANQGSEA. The CDR3 bases are TGCAGCGGGGACAGGGAACTCACAGATACGCAGTATTTT. Translation: CSGDRELTDTQYF.

The gene calls are TRBV24-1 and TRBJ1-1; D not resolved. The CDR3 has 13 residues. V gave up 6 bases and J gave up 1 base, with 8 bases separating them. Germline-derived CDR1 and CDR2 are KGHDR and SFDVKD. The CDR3 DNA reads TGTGCCACCAGTATGGGGAGGAACACTGAAGCTTTCTTT. Translation gives CATSMGRNTEAFF.

The rearrangement joins TRBV6-5 to TRBJ1-6, with 7 bases fitting TRBD1. The V segment lost 6 bases and the J segment 0 bases; nucleotides outside the gene matches: 2. The CDR3 is made up of 15 amino acids. Germline CDR1 reads MNHEY; CDR2 reads SVGAGI. The CDR3 DNA follows: TGTGCCAGCAGGACAGGGAGCTCCTATAATTCACCCCTCCACTTT. Protein product: CASRTGSSYNSPLHF.

The V and J genes are TRBV28 and TRBJ1-4; a possible D gene is TRBD1 (5 bases). Germline lookup yields CDR1 MDHEN and CDR2 SYDVKM. The CDR3 loop spans 17 amino acids. Trimming pared 3 bases from V and 1 base from J, leaving 15 bases between. This chain's CDR3 is CASSLVVRGGTNEKLFF. The CDR3 DNA follows: TGTGCCAGCAGTTTGGTAGTTAGGGGAGGAACTAATGAAAAACTGTTTTTT.

The chain carries TRBV28 and TRBJ1-1; the D is unclear. Trimming shortened V by 1 base and J by 7 bases, and 7 bases separated the two germline ends. CDR1 and CDR2 from the germline V gene are MDHEN and SYDVKM. The CDR3 covers 12 residues. The CDR3 DNA is TGTGCCAGCAGTTTATCCAGTTATGAAGCTTTCTTT. Its protein is CASSLSSYEAFF. The complete variable domain, with remaining parts taken from reference TRBV28 and TRBJ1-1, reads DVKVTQSSRYLVKRTGEKVFLECVQDMDHENMFWYRQDPGLGLRLIYFSYDVKMKEKGDIPEGYSVSREKKERFSLILESASTNQTSMYLCASSLSSYEAFFGQGTRLTVV.

V gene TRBV5-1 combines with J gene TRBJ1-3, with D unresolved. The CDR3 is 15 amino acids. Germline lookup yields CDR1 SGHRS and CDR2 YFSETQ. Trimming shortened V by 0 bases and J by 0 bases, and 7 bases separated the two germline ends. CDR3 in amino acids: CASSLGASSGNTIYF. CDR3 sequence (DNA): TGCGCCAGCAGCTTGGGGGCTTCCTCTGGAAACACCATATATTTT. Supplemented by reference TRBV5-1 and TRBJ1-3, the full variable domain reads KAGVTQTPRYLIKTRGQQVTLSCSPISGHRSVSWYQQTPGQGLQFLFEYFSETQRNKGNFPGRFSGRQFSNSRSEMNVSTLELGDSALYLCASSLGASSGNTIYFGEGSWLTVV.

The chain has TRBV6-5 and TRBJ2-1; TRBD2 matches 7 bases. CDR3 length: 15 residues. Germline lookup yields CDR1 MNHEY and CDR2 SVGAGI. Germline trimming cut 2 bases from V and 4 bases from J; bases unmatched to any gene: 5. CDR3 DNA sequence: TGTGCCAGCAGTTACGTACCGGGGGGATACAATGAGCAGTTCTTC. Amino acids: CASSYVPGGYNEQFF.

In regard to this clone: At one end the junction does not follow the germline gene, possibly because of a read error. The chain joins TRBV7-3 to TRBJ1-2; 7 nucleotides line up with TRBD1. The CDR3 is made up of 14 amino acids. Germline CDR1 is SGHTA and CDR2 is FQGTGA. CDR3 residues: CASSLTGENYGYTF. The CDR3 nucleotides are TGTGCCAGCAGCCTAACAGGGGAAAACTATGGCTACACCTTC.

This clone was seen just once. The chain uses TRBV27 and TRBJ2-7; 12 bases agree with TRBD1. The CDR3 extends over 17 amino acids. Germline lookup yields CDR1 MNHEY and CDR2 SMNVEV (reference sequence). The J segment lost 3 bases and the V segment lost 2 bases, leaving 8 bases of the junction unmatched. The CDR3 DNA reads TGTGCCAGCAGTTTAGAAGGGACAGGGGGCGGGTACTACGAGCAGTACTTC. Its translation is CASSLEGTGGGYYEQYF.

The CDR3 here is CASSRSSSTGASYEQYF. The DNA for the CDR3 is TGTGCCAGTAGTAGAAGTTCCTCGACAGGGGCTTCCTACGAGCAGTACTTC. The rearrangement links TRBV19 to TRBJ2-7; 8 bases map to TRBD1. J gave up 1 base and V 4 bases, and 12 bases lay outside the gene matches. Germline CDR1 LNHDA, CDR2 SQIVND (reference sequence). This CDR3 spans 17 amino acids.

The V call is TRBV6-1, the J call TRBJ1-2; D gene uncertain. The CDR3 spans 12 residues. V shed 3 bases and J shed 7 bases, with 9 bases lying between them. Germline CDR1 is MNHNS and CDR2 is SASEGT. The CDR3 bases are TGTGCCAGCAGTGATATCTCTTTTGGCTACACCTTC. It encodes CASSDISFGYTF.